The present entry profiles one T cell receptor beta chain with its context. This sample is part of a study of blood T cell repertoires in COVID-19. As processed by the authors: Amplification with reference gene primers provided the estimates of nucleated cell counts. Method: immunoSEQ multiplex PCR; TCRdb's copy keeps in-frame clones and lacks some. The DNA gave D and trimming, while V, J and clone size come from that table. The table records approximately 59,000 clones, 70% to 90% of them present only once. One Seattle source followed patients from active infection through their disease course. Looked up from germline, CDR1 is SGDLS and CDR2 is YYNGEE. The J segment lost 4 bases and the V segment lost 1 base, leaving 10 bases of the junction unmatched. CDR3 length: 16 amino acids.

Sequencing used peripheral blood. V is TRBV9 and J is TRBJ2-5, with 7 positions matching TRBD2. This clonotype was sampled from a man in his fifties or sixties with COVID-19, enrolled during active disease. CDR3 protein: CASSVTLAGTTETQYF. CDR3 DNA sequence: TGTGCCAGCAGCGTAACTCTGGCAGGGACTACAGAGACCCAGTACTTC.